This TCR beta chain was recovered during a study of response to subunit inactivated influenza vaccine. A few counts support this clonotype. What it binds is not known. Trimming took off 3 bases at V and 4 bases at J, with 13 bases between the two ends. This CDR3 has 14 residues. Germline lookup yields CDR1 SQVTM and CDR2 ANQGSEA. TCRdb re-derived calls from the RT-PCR reads in MiXCR, one entry per CDR3 protein. The data contain about 570,000 distinct CDR3 sequences, over 9.5% of them singletons. Points from the study as a whole: Every seasonal influenza vaccination brings in few new T cells, the authors suggested.

The sequence derives from a man over 45 who received an inactivated influenza vaccine. The J gene is TRBJ2-1, the V gene TRBV29-1; tentatively, D is TRBD1 or TRBD2 (5 bases each). The specimen was PBMCs from blood, collected on the day of vaccination. Written as DNA, the CDR3 is TGCAGCGTTGAGTGGGGGAGTAGTTACAATGAGCAGTTCTTC. Translated: CSVEWGSSYNEQFF.